These T cell receptor beta chains were read from a single sample in a study of yellow fever vaccine responses in identical twins. MiXCR, applied by TCRdb to the RT-PCR reads, yields one record per CDR3 protein. The sample contains 2,000 to 2,500 distinct CDR3 sequences, 25% to 35% of which appear only once. The input for sequencing was T cells from blood (PBMCs), unsorted or a sorted subset (not recorded which), taken before or after yellow fever vaccination (not recorded which). These receptors were obtained from a woman younger than 35 who received the yellow fever vaccine. Each CDR3 is given with its conserved first and last residue. A D gene is named only where the DNA matches it firmly. Some rows have no size entry. The others give once, few or many, or a class for an expanded clone.

d_call	v_call	clone_size	j_call	cdr3_nt	cdr3_aa
.	TRBV5-1	.	TRBJ2-7	TGCGCCAGCAGCTTCGGCCTGCTGAACCCTTTCTACGAGCAGTACTTC	CASSFGLLNPFYEQYF
TRBD1	TRBV5-1	few	TRBJ2-5	TGCGCCAGCAGCCTGGGACAGATTCAAGAGACCCAGTACTTC	CASSLGQIQETQYF
.	TRBV7-3	few	TRBJ2-3	TGTGCCAGCAGCTTAAATCCGCTGGATACGCAGTATTTT	CASSLNPLDTQYF
.	TRBV9	few	TRBJ2-1	TGTGCCAGCAGCGTACAGGAGCAGAATGAGCAGTTCTTC	CASSVQEQNEQFF
TRBD2	TRBV10-3	.	TRBJ2-1	TGTGCCATCAGCTTGACTAGCGGGAGTGTCCATGAGCAGTTCTTC	CAISLTSGSVHEQFF
.	TRBV20-1	few	TRBJ1-1	TGCAGTGCGAGCTCAGGGGAAACTGAAGCTTTCTTT	CSASSGETEAFF
.	TRBV7-2	few	TRBJ2-3	TGTGCCAGCAGCTCCGCCTTCACAGATACGCAGTATTTT	CASSSAFTDTQYF
TRBD2	TRBV11-1	few	TRBJ2-3	TGTGCCAGCAGCTTCGGGACTAGCGGGAGATATAGCACAGATACGCAGTATTTT	CASSFGTSGRYSTDTQYF
TRBD1	TRBV20-1	.	TRBJ2-1	TGCAGTGCTGGCGGGGGGACAGGGGTGAATGAGCAGTTCTTC	CSAGGGTGVNEQFF
TRBD1	TRBV10-1	.	TRBJ2-1	TGCGCCAGCAGTGAGTCGCGGACAGGGGACTATGAGCAGTTCTTC	CASSESRTGDYEQFF
TRBD2	TRBV20-1	.	TRBJ2-7	TGCAGTGCTAGAGTCGGGGGGGAGGTGTACGAGCAGTACTTC	CSARVGGEVYEQYF
.	TRBV11-1	.	TRBJ2-3	TGTGCCAGCAGCTTAGACGGGCAATACACAGATACGCAGTATTTT	CASSLDGQYTDTQYF
TRBD1	TRBV15	few	TRBJ2-7	TGTGCCACCAGCAGAGAGGAGGGACAGGGGTACGAGCAGTACTTC	CATSREEGQGYEQYF
TRBD1	TRBV4-3	.	TRBJ2-7	TGCGCCAGCAGCCAAGTCACCGGGACAGGGGGCCACGAGCAGTACTTC	CASSQVTGTGGHEQYF
TRBD2	TRBV4-1	.	TRBJ2-3	TGCGCCAGCAGCCAAGATAAAGCGGGGGGGACAGATACGCAGTATTTT	CASSQDKAGGTDTQYF
TRBD2	TRBV6-1	few	TRBJ2-2	TGTGCCAGCAGTCGGACTAGCGGGGACCACGGGGAGCTGTTTTTT	CASSRTSGDHGELFF